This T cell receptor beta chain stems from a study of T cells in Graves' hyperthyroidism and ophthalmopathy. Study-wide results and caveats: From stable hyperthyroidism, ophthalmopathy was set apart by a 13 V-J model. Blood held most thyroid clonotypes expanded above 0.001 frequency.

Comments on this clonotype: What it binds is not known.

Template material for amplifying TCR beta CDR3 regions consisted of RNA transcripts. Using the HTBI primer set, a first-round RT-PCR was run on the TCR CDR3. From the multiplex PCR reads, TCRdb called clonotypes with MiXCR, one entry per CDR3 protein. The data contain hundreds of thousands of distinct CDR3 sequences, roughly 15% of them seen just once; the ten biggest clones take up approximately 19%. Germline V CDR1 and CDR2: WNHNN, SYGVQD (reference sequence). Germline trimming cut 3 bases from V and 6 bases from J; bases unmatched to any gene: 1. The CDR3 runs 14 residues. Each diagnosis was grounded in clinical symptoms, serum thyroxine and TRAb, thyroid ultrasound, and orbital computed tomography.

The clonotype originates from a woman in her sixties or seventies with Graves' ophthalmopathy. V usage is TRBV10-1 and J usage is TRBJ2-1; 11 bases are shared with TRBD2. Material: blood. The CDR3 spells CASSDGLAGNEQFF. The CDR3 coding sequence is TGCGCCAGCAGTGATGGACTAGCGGGCAATGAGCAGTTCTTC.